Described below is a single TCR beta chain sequence and its context. Terminally differentiated effector memory CD45RA+ cells were excluded from the naive CD8 cells, which were CD45RO-negative and positively selected for CCR7. Recent vaccinations or acute infections were absent in the healthy HIV-negative adult donors. This sample is drawn from a study of shared clonotypes between healthy human individuals. Germline CDR1 and CDR2: SGHVS and FNYEAQ. V shed 9 bases and J 7 bases; nucleotides not matched to a gene: 6. This CDR3 contains 14 residues. Profiled with immunoSEQ multiplex PCR; TCRdb holds only in-frame clones, not every one. The sample comprises about 870,000 clones, approximately 92% of which are singletons, and about 25% rests with the top ten.

The chain combines TRBV7-6 with TRBJ2-2; the match to TRBD2 covers 12 bases. This sequence originates from a man aged 25 to 40 in good health. Sequenced: naive CD8+ T cells sorted from blood. The CDR3 DNA is TGTGCCAGTAGACTAGCGGGAGATCTCGGGGAGCTGTTTTTT. Protein: CASRLAGDLGELFF.